This paragraph covers one T cell receptor (beta chain) sequence. This clone was observed a few times. There is no known antigen for this receptor. No base qualities exist here, and no much larger clone lies one base off it. Repertoires were sampled multiple times during chemoradiotherapy, which allowed clonal expansion in the tumor microenvironment to be followed. Relative to germline, V is 0 bases shorter and J is 7 bases shorter, with 14 bases between their ends. Reading the germline V gene gives CDR1 SGHRS and CDR2 YFSETQ. The CDR3 runs 15 amino acids, cysteine and phenylalanine included. Kept here is only the CDR3 DNA, which spans 45 bases and is read in frame from base 1. This sample was included in a study of chemoradiotherapy in HPV16-positive cancers (dated by TCRdb to the early 2020s). Some background on the complete study: Using functional T-cell assays on cells from a couple of HPV16-positive patients, the researchers defined candidate HPV-specific T-cell clones and common TCR motifs. The study asked whether T-cell immunity against the HPV oncoproteins E6 and E7 changes during chemoradiotherapy and whether it affects survival. The candidate HPV-specific TCRs and motifs were then tracked in TCR repertoires from roughly 86 patients with HPV-related cancers.

Library method: the immunoSEQ multiplex PCR assay. TCRdb limited this immuneACCESS table to in-frame rearrangements with V and J called. A share of clones is missing; checked studies link under half to unresolved V genes, and the rest is unexplained. This sample is represented by 20,000 to 25,000 clones; around nine tenths of them were singletons. Together, the top ten hold around 5.3% of the sample. What the research found in general, with its limitations: In HPV16-positive patients, expansion of HPV-responsive T cells during chemoradiotherapy was associated with improved recurrence-free survival. Expansion of candidate HPV-specific clones and E7-related TCR motifs was observed in the tumor microenvironment during treatment, whereas no such expansion was observed for non-HPV-specific T cells. The functional definition of HPV-specific T cells came from only a couple of HPV16-positive patients, and the survival association was reported for HPV16-positive patients.

The specimen was blood, collected from a patient who underwent chemoradiotherapy. This TCR was sampled from a human donor with HPV-associated anogenital cancer. The chain joins TRBV5-1 to TRBJ2-1; a tentative D match to TRBD2 spans 6 bases. CDR3 sequence: CASSLVGGEVNEQFF. The bases are TGCGCCAGCAGCTTGGTAGGCGGGGAAGTTAATGAGCAGTTCTTC.